This entry concerns a single T cell receptor (beta chain). Its matching antigen is unknown. The CDR3 is 13 amino acids. CDR1 is MDHEN, CDR2 SYDVKM, per germline. Trimming left V 5 bases short and J 8 bases short, with 15 bases between. The sample belongs to a study of long-term antiretroviral therapy in people with HIV. Study information: Collection dates of the earliest samples fall about a decade before the 2015 immediate-ART recommendation.

Broader study findings: Transplant donor controls retained higher diversity, though diversity increased after ART. Dating from the mid-2000s to the late 2010s, the blood was possibly obtained under older ART regimens.

Runs used v3.0 of the immunoSEQ assay and were done at survey level. Libraries were prepared by immunoSEQ multiplex PCR; TCRdb keeps only in-frame clonotypes and omits some of them. The sample records about 39,000 clones, roughly nine tenths being singletons. Every one of the participants with HIV received treatment in the United States. The input for sequencing was unsorted PBMCs, taken 1.2 years after starting antiretroviral therapy. The TCR originated in a woman aged 50 to 60 with HIV. The chain couples TRBV28 to TRBJ1-2; D ambiguous. The CDR3 region is CASSPQVGLGYTF. The CDR3 DNA follows: TGTGCCAGCAGTCCCCAGGTAGGGCTCGGCTACACCTTC.